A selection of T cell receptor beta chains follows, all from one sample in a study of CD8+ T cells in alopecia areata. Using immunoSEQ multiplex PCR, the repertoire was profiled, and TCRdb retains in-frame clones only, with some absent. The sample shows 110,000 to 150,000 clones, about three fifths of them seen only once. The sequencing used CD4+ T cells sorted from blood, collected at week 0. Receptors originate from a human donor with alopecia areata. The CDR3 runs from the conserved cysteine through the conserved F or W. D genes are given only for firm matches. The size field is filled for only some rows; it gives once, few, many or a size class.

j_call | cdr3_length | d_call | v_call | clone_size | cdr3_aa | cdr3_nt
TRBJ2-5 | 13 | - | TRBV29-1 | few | CSVSGQIQETQYF | TGCAGCGTCTCAGGACAGATACAAGAGACCCAGTACTTC
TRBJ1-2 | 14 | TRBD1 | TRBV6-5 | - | CASSPLGQVLGYTF | TGTGCCAGCAGTCCGCTGGGACAGGTCCTGGGCTACACCTTC
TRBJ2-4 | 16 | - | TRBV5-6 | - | CASTTGSPGAKNIQYF | TGTGCCAGCACCACAGGCAGCCCTGGGGCCAAAAACATTCAGTACTTC
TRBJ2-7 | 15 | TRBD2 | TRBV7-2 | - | CASSPNGLAGLEQYF | TGTGCCAGCAGCCCAAATGGACTAGCGGGGCTCGAGCAGTACTTC
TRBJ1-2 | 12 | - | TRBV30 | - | CAYTVANYGYTF | TGTGCCTACACCGTAGCTAACTATGGCTACACCTTC
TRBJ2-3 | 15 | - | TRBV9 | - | CASSVTLSQTDTQYF | TGTGCCAGCAGCGTAACACTCTCCCAGACAGATACGCAGTATTTT
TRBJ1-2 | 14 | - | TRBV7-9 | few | CASSLDLLPRGYTF | TGTGCCAGCAGCTTAGATCTCCTCCCCCGGGGCTACACCTTC
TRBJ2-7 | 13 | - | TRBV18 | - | CASSRESSYEQYF | TGTGCCAGCTCTAGGGAGAGCTCCTACGAGCAGTACTTC
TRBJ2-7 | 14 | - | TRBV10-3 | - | CAISDRGQGNEQYF | TGTGCCATCAGTGACCGGGGTCAGGGCAACGAGCAGTACTTC
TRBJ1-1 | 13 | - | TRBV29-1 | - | CSVDGVANTEAFF | TGCAGCGTTGACGGGGTGGCGAACACTGAAGCTTTCTTT
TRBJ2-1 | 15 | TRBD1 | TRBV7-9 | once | CASRPRGDRVDEQFF | TGTGCCAGCAGGCCCCGGGGAGACAGGGTCGATGAGCAGTTCTTC
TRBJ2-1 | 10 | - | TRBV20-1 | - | CSAVYNEQFF | TGCAGTGCTGTCTACAATGAGCAGTTCTTC
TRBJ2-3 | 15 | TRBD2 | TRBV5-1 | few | CASSTLAGEADTQYF | TGCGCCAGCAGCACCCTAGCGGGGGAGGCAGATACGCAGTATTTT
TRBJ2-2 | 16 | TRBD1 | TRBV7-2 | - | CASSLQGARNTGELFF | TGTGCCAGCAGCCTCCAGGGGGCCAGGAACACCGGGGAGCTGTTTTTT
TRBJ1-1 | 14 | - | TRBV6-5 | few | CASSYSGLNTEAFF | TGTGCCAGCAGTTACTCAGGGCTTAACACTGAAGCTTTCTTT
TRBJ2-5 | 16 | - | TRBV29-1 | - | CSVEKRAKLHQETQYF | TGCAGCGTTGAAAAGCGGGCAAAACTACATCAAGAGACCCAGTACTTC
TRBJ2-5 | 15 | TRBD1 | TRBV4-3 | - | CASSQVPGQGETQHF | TGCGCCAGCAGCCAAGTGCCGGGACAGGGGGAGACCCAGCACTTC
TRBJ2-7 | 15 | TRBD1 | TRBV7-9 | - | CASSLGPQGAYEQYF | TGTGCCAGCAGCTTAGGGCCACAGGGGGCGTACGAGCAGTACTTC
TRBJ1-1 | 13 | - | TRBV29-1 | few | CSVEPRLRTEAFF | TGCAGCGTTGAACCGCGCCTACGCACTGAAGCTTTCTTT
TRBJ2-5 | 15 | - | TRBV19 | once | CASSAGLSGPETQYF | TGTGCCAGTAGTGCTGGCCTCTCGGGCCCAGAGACCCAGTACTTC
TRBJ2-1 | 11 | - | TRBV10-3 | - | CAISGFGEQFF | TGTGCCATCAGTGGATTCGGTGAGCAGTTCTTC
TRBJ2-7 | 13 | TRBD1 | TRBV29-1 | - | CSVRGQDGYEQYF | TGCAGCGTTAGGGGACAGGACGGCTACGAGCAGTACTTC
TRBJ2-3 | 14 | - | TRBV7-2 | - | CASSLAPGTDTQYF | TGTGCCAGCAGCTTAGCCCCGGGTACAGATACGCAGTATTTT
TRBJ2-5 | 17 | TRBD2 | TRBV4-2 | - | CASSQRLAGGPSETQYF | TGTGCCAGCAGCCAACGACTAGCGGGGGGGCCCTCAGAGACCCAGTACTTC
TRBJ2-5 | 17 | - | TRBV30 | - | CAWGRGKTGAYQETQYF | TGTGCCTGGGGGAGGGGAAAGACAGGGGCATACCAAGAGACCCAGTACTTC
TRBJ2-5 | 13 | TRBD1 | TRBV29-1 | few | CSVSTGVQETQYF | TGCAGCGTGAGCACAGGGGTCCAAGAGACCCAGTACTTC
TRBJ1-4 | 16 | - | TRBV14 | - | CASSRQTGLRDEKLFF | TGTGCCAGCAGCCGCCAGACAGGCCTCAGGGACGAAAAACTGTTTTTT
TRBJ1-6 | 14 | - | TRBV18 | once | CASSPGTAGSPLHF | TGTGCCAGCTCACCAGGGACCGCCGGTTCACCCCTCCACTTT
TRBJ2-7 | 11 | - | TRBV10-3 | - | CAIRSERGQYF | TGTGCCATCAGATCCGAAAGAGGGCAGTACTTC
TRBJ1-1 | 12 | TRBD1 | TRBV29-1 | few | CSVRTGNTEAFF | TGCAGCGTACGGACAGGGAACACTGAAGCTTTCTTT
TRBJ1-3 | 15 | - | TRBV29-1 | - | CSVEAGEGGGNTIYF | TGCAGCGTTGAAGCGGGGGAAGGAGGAGGAAACACCATATATTTT
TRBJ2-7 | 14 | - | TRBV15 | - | CATSRDPGAYEQYF | TGTGCCACCAGCAGAGATCCAGGGGCCTACGAGCAGTACTTC